This section outlines one T cell receptor beta chain sequence together with its context. Original handling: Counts of nucleated cells, estimated from reference gene primer amplification, were obtained. The method was immunoSEQ multiplex PCR; TCRdb's version includes in-frame clones alone and lacks a portion of them. The V and J calls and clone size are taken from that table; D and trimming were inferred from the DNA. Of 90,000 to 130,000 clones in the sample, 82% were seen once. The sample originates from a study of blood T cell repertoires in COVID-19. Study-wide background: PBMCs, B-cell-depleted T cells, or T cells provided the cDNA or gDNA that made up the material.

The receptor was derived from a man aged 65-85 years with acute or convalescent COVID-19. The material sequenced was peripheral blood.

The CDR3 DNA reads TGTGCCAGCGGGCCCTCCTACGAGCAGTACTTC. This codes for CASGPSYEQYF. The V and J genes are TRBV28 and TRBJ2-7, with D hard to call. This CDR3 spans 11 amino acids. CDR1 is MDHEN, CDR2 SYDVKM, per germline. The V end was cut by 8 bases, the J end by 0 bases, with 5 bases between.